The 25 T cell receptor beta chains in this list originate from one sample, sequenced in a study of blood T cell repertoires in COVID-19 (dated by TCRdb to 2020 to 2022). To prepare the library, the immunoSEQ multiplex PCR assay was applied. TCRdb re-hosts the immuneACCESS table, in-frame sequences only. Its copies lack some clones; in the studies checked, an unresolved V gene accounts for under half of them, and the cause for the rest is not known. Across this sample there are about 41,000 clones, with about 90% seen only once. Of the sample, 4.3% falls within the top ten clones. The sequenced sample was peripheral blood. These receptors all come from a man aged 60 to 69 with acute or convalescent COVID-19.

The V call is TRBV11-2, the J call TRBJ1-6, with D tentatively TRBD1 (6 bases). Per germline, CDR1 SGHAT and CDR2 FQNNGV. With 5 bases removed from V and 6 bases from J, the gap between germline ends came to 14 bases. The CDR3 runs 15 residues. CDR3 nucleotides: TGTGCCAGCAGCCAATCCTTCAGGGGTAATTCACCCCTCCACTTT. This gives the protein CASSQSFRGNSPLHF. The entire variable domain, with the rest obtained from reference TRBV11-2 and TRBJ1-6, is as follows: EAGVAQSPRYKIIEKRQSVAFWCNPISGHATLYWYQQILGQGPKLLIQFQNNGVVDDSQLPKDRFSAERLKGVDSTLKIQPAKLEDSAVYLCASSQSFRGNSPLHFGNGTRLTVT.

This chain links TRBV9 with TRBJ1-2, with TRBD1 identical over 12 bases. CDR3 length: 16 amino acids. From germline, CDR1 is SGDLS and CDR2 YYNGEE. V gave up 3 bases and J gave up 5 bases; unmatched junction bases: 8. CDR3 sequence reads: CASSALGTGGVYGYTF. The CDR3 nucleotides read TGTGCCAGCAGCGCATTAGGGACAGGGGGCGTGTATGGCTACACCTTC.

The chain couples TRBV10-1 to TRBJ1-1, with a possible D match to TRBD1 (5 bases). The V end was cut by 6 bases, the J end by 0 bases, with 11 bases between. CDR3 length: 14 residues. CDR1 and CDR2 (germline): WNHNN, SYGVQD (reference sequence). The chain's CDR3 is CASRKTAMNTEAFF. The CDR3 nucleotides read TGCGCCAGCAGAAAGACAGCCATGAACACTGAAGCTTTCTTT.

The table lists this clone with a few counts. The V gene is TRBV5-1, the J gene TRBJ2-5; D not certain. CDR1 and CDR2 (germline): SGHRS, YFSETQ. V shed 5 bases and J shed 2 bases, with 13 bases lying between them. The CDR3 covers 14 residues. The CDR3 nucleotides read TGCGCCAGCAGTTCGGTGGTAACTCAAGAGACCCAGTACTTC. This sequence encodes CASSSVVTQETQYF.

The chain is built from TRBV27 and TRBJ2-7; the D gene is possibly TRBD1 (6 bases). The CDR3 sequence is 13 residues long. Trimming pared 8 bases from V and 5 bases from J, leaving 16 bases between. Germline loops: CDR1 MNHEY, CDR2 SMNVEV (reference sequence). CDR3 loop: CASGRTAPHEQYF. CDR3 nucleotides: TGTGCCAGCGGCCGGACAGCCCCCCACGAGCAGTACTTC.

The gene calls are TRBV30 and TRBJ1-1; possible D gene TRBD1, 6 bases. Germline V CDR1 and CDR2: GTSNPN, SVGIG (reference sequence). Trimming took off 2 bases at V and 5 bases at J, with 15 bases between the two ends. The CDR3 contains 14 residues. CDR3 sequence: CAWSMGARGTEAFF. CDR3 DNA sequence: TGTGCCTGGAGTATGGGGGCGCGGGGGACTGAAGCTTTCTTT. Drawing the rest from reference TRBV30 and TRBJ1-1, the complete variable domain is SQTIHQWPATLVQPVGSPLSLECTVEGTSNPNLYWYRQAAGRGLQLLFYSVGIGQISSEVPQNLSASRPQDRQFILSSKKLLLSDSGFYLCAWSMGARGTEAFFGQGTRLTVV.

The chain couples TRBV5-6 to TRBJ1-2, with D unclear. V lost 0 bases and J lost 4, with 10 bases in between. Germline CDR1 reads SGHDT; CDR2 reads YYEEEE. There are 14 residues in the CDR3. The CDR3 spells CASSLDHSFYGYTF. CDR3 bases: TGTGCCAGCAGCTTGGACCACAGCTTCTATGGCTACACCTTC.

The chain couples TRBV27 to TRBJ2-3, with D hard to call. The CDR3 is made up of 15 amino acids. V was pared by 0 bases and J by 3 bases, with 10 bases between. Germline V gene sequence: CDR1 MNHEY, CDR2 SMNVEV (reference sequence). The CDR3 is CASSLSAGFTDTQYF. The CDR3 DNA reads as TGTGCCAGCAGTTTATCAGCAGGCTTTACAGATACGCAGTATTTT.

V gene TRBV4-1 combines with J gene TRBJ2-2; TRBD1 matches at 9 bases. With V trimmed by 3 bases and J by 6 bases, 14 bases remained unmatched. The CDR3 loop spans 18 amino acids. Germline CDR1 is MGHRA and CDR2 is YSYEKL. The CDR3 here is CASSHTTRRQGVPGELFF. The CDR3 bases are TGCGCCAGCAGCCATACAACCAGAAGACAGGGGGTGCCCGGGGAGCTGTTTTTT.

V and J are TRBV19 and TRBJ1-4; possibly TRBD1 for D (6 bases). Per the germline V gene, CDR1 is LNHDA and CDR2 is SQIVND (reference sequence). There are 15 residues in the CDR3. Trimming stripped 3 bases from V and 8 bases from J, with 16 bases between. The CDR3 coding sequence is TGTGCCAGTAGTATTACACAGGGAGAATGGGAAAAACTGTTTTTT. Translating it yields CASSITQGEWEKLFF.

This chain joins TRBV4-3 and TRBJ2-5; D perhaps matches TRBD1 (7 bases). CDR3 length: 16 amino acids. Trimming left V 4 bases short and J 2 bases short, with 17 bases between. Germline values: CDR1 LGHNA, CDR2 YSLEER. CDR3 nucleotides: TGCGCCAGCAGCCTCCTGGAGGGGGCCCCTCAAGAGACCCAGTACTTC. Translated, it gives CASSLLEGAPQETQYF.

The CDR3 nucleotides are TGTGCCAGCAGCTTACCACCCGGGACAAAATTTAACTATGGCTACACCTTC. This sequence encodes CASSLPPGTKFNYGYTF. V gene TRBV7-2 combines with J gene TRBJ1-2; weak D call: TRBD1 (6 bases). This CDR3 has 17 amino acids. V was trimmed by 2 bases and J by 1 base, leaving 17 bases between them. The V gene's germline CDR1 is SGHTA and CDR2 FQGNSA.

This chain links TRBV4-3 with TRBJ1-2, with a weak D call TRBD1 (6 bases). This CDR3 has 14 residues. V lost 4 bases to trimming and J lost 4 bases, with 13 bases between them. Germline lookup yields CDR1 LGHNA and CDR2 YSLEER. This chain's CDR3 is CASSPGQMGYGYTF. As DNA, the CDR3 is TGCGCCAGCAGCCCAGGACAGATGGGCTATGGCTACACCTTC.

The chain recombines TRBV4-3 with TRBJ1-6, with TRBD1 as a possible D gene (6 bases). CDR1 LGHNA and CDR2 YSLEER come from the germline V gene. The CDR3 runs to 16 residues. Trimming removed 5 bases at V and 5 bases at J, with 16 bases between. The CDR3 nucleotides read TGCGCCAGCAGCTTTCGAACAGGGACCCATAATTCACCCCTCCACTTT. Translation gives CASSFRTGTHNSPLHF.

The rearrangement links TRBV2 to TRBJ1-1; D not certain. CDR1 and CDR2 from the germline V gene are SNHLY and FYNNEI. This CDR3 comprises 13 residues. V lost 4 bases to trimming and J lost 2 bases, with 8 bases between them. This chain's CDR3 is CASSVQRNTEAFF. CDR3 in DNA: TGTGCCAGCAGTGTACAGAGAAACACTGAAGCTTTCTTT.

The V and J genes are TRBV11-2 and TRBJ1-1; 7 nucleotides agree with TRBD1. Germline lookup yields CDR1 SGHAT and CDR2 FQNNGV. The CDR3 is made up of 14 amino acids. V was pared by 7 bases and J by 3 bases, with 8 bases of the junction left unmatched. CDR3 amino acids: CASNRGLLYTEAFF. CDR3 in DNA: TGTGCCAGCAATAGGGGGCTACTGTACACTGAAGCTTTCTTT.

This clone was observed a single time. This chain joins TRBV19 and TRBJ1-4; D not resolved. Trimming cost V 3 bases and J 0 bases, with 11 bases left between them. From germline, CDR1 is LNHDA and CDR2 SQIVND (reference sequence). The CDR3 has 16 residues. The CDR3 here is CASSIGQDATNEKLFF. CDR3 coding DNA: TGTGCCAGTAGTATCGGCCAGGATGCAACTAATGAAAAACTGTTTTTT.

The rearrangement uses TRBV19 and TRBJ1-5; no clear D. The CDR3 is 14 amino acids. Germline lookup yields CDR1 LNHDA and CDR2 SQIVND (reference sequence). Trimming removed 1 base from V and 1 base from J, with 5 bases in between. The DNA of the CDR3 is TGTGCCAGTAGTATAGCTAGGAGCAATCAGCCCCAGCATTTT. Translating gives CASSIARSNQPQHF.

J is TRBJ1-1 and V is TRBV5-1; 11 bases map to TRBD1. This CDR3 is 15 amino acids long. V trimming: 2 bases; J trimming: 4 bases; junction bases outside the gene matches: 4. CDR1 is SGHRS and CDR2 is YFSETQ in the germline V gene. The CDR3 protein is CASSLWGTGGTEAFF. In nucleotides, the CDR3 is TGCGCCAGCAGCTTATGGGGGACAGGGGGCACTGAAGCTTTCTTT.

Here the CDR3 reads CASSLRVGAPNNEQFF. CDR3 in DNA: TGTGCCAGCAGCTTACGTGTGGGGGCGCCCAACAATGAGCAGTTCTTC. V is TRBV7-2 and J is TRBJ2-1, with D possibly matching TRBD1 (6 bases). V lost 2 bases and J lost 5, with 16 bases in between. The CDR3 length is 16 residues. Germline values: CDR1 SGHTA, CDR2 FQGNSA.

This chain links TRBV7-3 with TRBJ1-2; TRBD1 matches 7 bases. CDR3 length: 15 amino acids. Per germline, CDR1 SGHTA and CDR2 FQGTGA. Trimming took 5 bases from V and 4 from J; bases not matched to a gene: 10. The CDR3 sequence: CASSEQGNELYGYTF. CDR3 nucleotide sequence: TGTGCCAGCAGCGAACAGGGGAACGAGCTCTATGGCTACACCTTC.

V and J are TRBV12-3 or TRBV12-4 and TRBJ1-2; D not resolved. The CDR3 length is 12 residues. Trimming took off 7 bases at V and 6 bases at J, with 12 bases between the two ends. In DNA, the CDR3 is TGTGCCAGCAATGGACTTGAACATGGCTACACCTTC. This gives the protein CASNGLEHGYTF.

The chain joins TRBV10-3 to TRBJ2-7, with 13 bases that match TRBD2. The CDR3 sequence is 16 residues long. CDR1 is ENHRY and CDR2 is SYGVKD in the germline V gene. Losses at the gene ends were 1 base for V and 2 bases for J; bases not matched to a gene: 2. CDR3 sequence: CAISELTSGGTYEQYF. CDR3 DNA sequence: TGTGCCATCAGTGAGTTGACTAGCGGGGGGACCTACGAGCAGTACTTC.

The CDR3 reads CASSQDFRVGQPQHF. The DNA of the CDR3 is TGCGCCAGCAGCCAAGATTTCAGGGTTGGGCAGCCCCAGCATTTT. The chain combines TRBV4-1 with TRBJ1-5; D is perhaps TRBD1 (5 bases). The germline gives CDR1 MGHRA, CDR2 YSYEKL. Between the trimmed V and J ends, which lost 0 bases and 7 bases, there was a span of 13 bases. This CDR3 has 15 amino acids.

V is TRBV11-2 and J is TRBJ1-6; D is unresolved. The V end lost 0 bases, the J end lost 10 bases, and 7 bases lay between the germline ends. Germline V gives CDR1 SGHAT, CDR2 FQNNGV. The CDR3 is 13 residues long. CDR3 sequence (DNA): TGTGCCAGCAGCTTAGAATCCGGGTCACCCCTCCACTTT. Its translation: CASSLESGSPLHF.